These T cell receptor beta chains were read from a single sample in a study of CD8 T cells in ankylosing spondylitis. Using its own MiXCR run on the 5' RACE reads, TCRdb lists one record per CDR3 protein. The data contain roughly 700,000 distinct CDR3 sequences, around 17% of them singletons. Sequenced material: blood, either unsorted or a sorted T cell fraction (not recorded which). Receptors were obtained from a male donor with ankylosing spondylitis. The CDR3 runs from the conserved cysteine through the conserved F or W. Each record gives: D gene, J gene, V gene, clone size, CDR3 protein, CDR3 DNA. The D gene is left open where the match is weak. The size field is filled for only some rows; it gives once, few, many or a size class.

>TRBD1|TRBJ1-1|TRBV5-1|few
CASSMDRENTEAFF
TGCGCCAGCAGCATGGACAGGGAGAACACTGAAGCTTTCTTT
>-|TRBJ2-7|TRBV15|few
CATSRRDTAYEQYF
TGTGCCACCAGCAGAAGGGACACCGCCTACGAGCAGTACTTC
>-|TRBJ2-3|TRBV6-2/TRBV6-3|few
CASIGQYSTDTQYF
TGTGCCAGCATCGGACAGTATAGCACAGATACGCAGTATTTT
>TRBD1|TRBJ1-5|TRBV10-3|-
CAISKGTGSNQPQHF
TGTGCCATCAGTAAGGGGACAGGAAGCAATCAGCCCCAGCATTTT
>TRBD1|TRBJ2-7|TRBV3-1|few
CASSRRTGGNIYEQYF
TGTGCCAGCAGCCGGAGGACAGGGGGAAATATCTACGAGCAGTACTTC
>TRBD1|TRBJ2-3|TRBV3-1|-
CASSQTGGKSDTQYF
TGTGCCAGCAGCCAGACAGGGGGGAAGTCAGATACGCAGTATTTT
>TRBD2|TRBJ2-1|TRBV20-1|few
CSARDQGWTSADNEQFF
TGCAGTGCTAGAGATCAGGGTTGGACTAGCGCCGACAATGAGCAGTTCTTC
>-|TRBJ2-1|TRBV4-3|-
CASSLTDTIGEQFF
TGCGCCAGCAGCCTGACAGATACAATTGGTGAGCAGTTCTTC
>TRBD2|TRBJ2-7|TRBV6-1|few
CASSTTSGGREQYF
TGTGCCAGCAGTACGACTAGCGGGGGTCGGGAGCAGTACTTC
>-|TRBJ2-7|TRBV29-1|many
CSVKIGPYEQYF
TGCAGCGTTAAAATTGGACCCTACGAGCAGTACTTC
>-|TRBJ1-1|TRBV4-2|-
CASSHWTPGVNTEAFF
TGTGCCAGCAGCCATTGGACACCGGGCGTAAACACTGAAGCTTTCTTT
>TRBD2|TRBJ2-5|TRBV6-2/TRBV6-3|-
CASSLGLAGGTETQYF
TGTGCCAGCAGTCTGGGACTAGCGGGAGGGACGGAGACCCAGTACTTC
>-|TRBJ2-2|TRBV7-8|-
CASSLGQKNTGELFF
TGTGCCAGCAGCTTAGGACAGAAGAACACCGGGGAGCTGTTTTTT
>-|TRBJ2-5|TRBV25-1|-
CASSDGVAGETQYF
TGTGCCAGCAGTGATGGTGTGGCAGGAGAGACCCAGTACTTC
>-|TRBJ1-2|TRBV29-1|-
CSVIWGNLYGYTF
TGCAGCGTCATCTGGGGGAATTTGTATGGCTACACCTTC
>-|TRBJ1-2|TRBV4-1|-
CASSQEAHQLMGYTF
TGCGCCAGCAGCCAAGAAGCGCATCAACTTATGGGCTACACCTTC
>-|TRBJ2-1|TRBV7-2|few
CASSPVAPSYNEQFF
TGTGCCAGCAGCCCGGTGGCTCCCTCCTACAATGAGCAGTTCTTC
>-|TRBJ2-2|TRBV6-5|-
CASSYGEGTGELFF
TGTGCCAGCAGTTACGGGGAAGGAACCGGGGAGCTGTTTTTT
>TRBD2|TRBJ2-6|TRBV5-6|few
CASSRDYLRANVLTF
TGTGCCAGCAGCCGGGACTATCTTAGGGCCAACGTCCTGACTTTC
>-|TRBJ2-7|TRBV5-1|few
CASSLAGDSFNEQYF
TGCGCCAGCAGCTTGGCGGGCGACAGTTTCAACGAGCAGTACTTC
>TRBD2|TRBJ2-5|TRBV11-1|few
CASSFLAGGTRQETQYF
TGTGCCAGCAGCTTCCTAGCGGGGGGCACCAGGCAAGAGACCCAGTACTTC
>TRBD2|TRBJ2-1|TRBV11-2|-
CASSLDLAGGRTSSYNEQFF
TGTGCCAGCAGCTTAGATCTAGCGGGGGGACGGACGAGCTCCTACAATGAGCAGTTCTTC
>-|TRBJ1-1|TRBV3-1|-
CACSQDWAGPGSTEAFF
TGTGCCTGCAGCCAAGATTGGGCCGGGCCGGGGTCCACTGAAGCTTTCTTT
>-|TRBJ2-1|TRBV12-3/TRBV12-4|many
CASTLRGDLNEQFF
TGTGCCAGCACGCTCCGCGGGGATCTCAATGAGCAGTTCTTC